The 5 T cell receptor beta chains below come from one sample, sequenced in a study of T cell responses to AZD1222 COVID-19 vaccine. Clones were sequenced by immunoSEQ multiplex PCR, and TCRdb holds only the in-frame ones, with some missing. The sample lists 140,000 to 150,000 clones, approximately 91% occurring once. The material sequenced was peripheral blood, taken 28 days after the second AZD1222 dose. These receptors originate from an adult who received the AZD1222 COVID-19 vaccine.

The chain couples TRBV10-3 to TRBJ1-3; D unresolved. Germline CDR1 ENHRY, CDR2 SYGVKD. Trimming cost V 4 bases and J 6 bases, with 13 bases left between them. The CDR3 has 14 residues. The DNA for the CDR3 is TGTGCCATCAGTGGACATTTCGATGTAAACACCATATATTTT. This sequence encodes CAISGHFDVNTIYF.

The CDR3, as DNA: TGTGCCAGCAGCTTATTGCGGGGGGCCTACGAGCAGTACTTC. Residues: CASSLLRGAYEQYF. The chain has TRBV11-2 and TRBJ2-7; TRBD2 matches 8 bases. The CDR3 runs 14 residues. CDR1 SGHAT and CDR2 FQNNGV come from the germline V gene. V lost 2 bases, J lost 2 bases, and 2 bases stayed unmatched.

This clone was seen once. V gene TRBV7-3 combines with J gene TRBJ1-1, with D possibly matching TRBD1 (5 bases). Germline V CDR1 and CDR2: SGHTA, FQGTGA. V gave up 2 bases and J gave up 3 bases, with 13 bases separating them. The length of the CDR3 is 15 residues. The CDR3 reads CASSLFGGGDTEAFF. The CDR3 region has the DNA TGTGCCAGCAGCTTATTCGGGGGTGGGGACACTGAAGCTTTCTTT.

The chain recombines TRBV2 with TRBJ1-4, with no clear D. CDR3 size: 14 residues. Per germline, CDR1 SNHLY and CDR2 FYNNEI. V lost 3 bases, J lost 11 bases, and 16 bases lay in between. Here the CDR3 reads CASSDELGPAKLFF. The DNA for the CDR3 is TGTGCCAGCAGTGATGAGTTAGGGCCGGCGAAACTGTTTTTT.

The rearrangement uses TRBV19 and TRBJ1-1; D is possibly TRBD1 (6 bases). V lost 9 bases, J lost 1 base, and 21 bases lay in between. Germline V gene data show CDR1 as LNHDA and CDR2 as SQIVND (reference sequence). The CDR3 contains 16 residues. The DNA for the CDR3 is TGTGCCAGCAAGAAGGGGCCGGGGGCGCCGAACACTGAAGCTTTCTTT. Its protein product is CASKKGPGAPNTEAFF.